This TCR beta chain originates from a study of CD8+ T cells in alopecia areata. In regard to this clone: The target antigen is unknown.

Extracted from the samples, RNA was reverse transcribed into cDNA to serve as the sequencing template. Sequencing used immunoSEQ multiplex PCR; TCRdb keeps in-frame clones, though not all of them. The sample has 95,000 to 110,000 clones, 85% to 90% seen once. Trimming at V came to 3 bases and at J to 3 bases, leaving 6 bases not matched to a gene. Germline V gene lookup returns CDR1 MNHEY and CDR2 SMNVEV (reference sequence). This CDR3 has 15 amino acids. Study conclusions and caveats: Persistence of many expanded lesional clones was seen in scalp and blood during tofacitinib. Scalp clonality decreased significantly with tofacitinib, and so did expanded CD8+ clones among the top 100.

Noted treatment: oral pan-JAK inhibitor, 5-10 mg twice daily. The genes are TRBV27 and TRBJ2-7, with 9 bases that match TRBD1. The sequenced sample was CD8+ T cells sorted from blood, obtained at roughly week 30, from a patient treated with tofacitinib. This receptor was taken from a human donor with alopecia areata. Here the CDR3 reads CASSLEGTGYYEQYF. In nucleotides, the CDR3 is TGTGCCAGCAGTTTGGAAGGGACAGGGTACTACGAGCAGTACTTC.